Below are 13 T cell receptor beta chains sequenced from a single sample in a study of shared clonotypes between healthy human individuals. TCRdb's table, derived via immunoSEQ multiplex PCR, lists solely in-frame clones and lacks some. Among about 2.4 million clones listed, more than 90% were seen once. The sample consisted of naive CD4+ T cells sorted from blood. Regarding subset: CD45RA+ positively selected. These receptors were obtained from a man between 18 and 35 years old in good health.

Concerning this clone itself: Mismatch with germline at one junction end may stem from a read error. The same CDR3 arises from other DNA sequences in this sample as well. The V call is TRBV6-5, the J call TRBJ2-1; 8 bases line up with TRBD2. CDR1 MNHEY and CDR2 SVGAGI come from the germline V gene. The CDR3 runs to 15 residues. Here the CDR3 reads CASSSIGLATNEQFF. In DNA form, the CDR3 reads TGTGCCAGTAGTTCCATAGGACTAGCTACCAATGAGCAGTTCTTC.

With regard to this clone: Germline and junction disagree at one end, which may indicate a read error. The chain carries TRBV4-1 and TRBJ1-1; D is unresolved. The CDR3 consists of 12 residues. Germline CDR1 is MGHRA and CDR2 is YSYEKL. The CDR3 coding sequence is TGTGCCTTTGGTGAACCGGTCACTGAAGCTTTCTTT. It is translated as CAFGEPVTEAFF.

This clone was recorded once. The V and J genes are TRBV2 and TRBJ1-6, with TRBD1 matching over 9 bases. The junction had 13 bases not matched to a gene; V was cut back by 6 bases and J by 13 bases. The CDR3 has 15 residues. CDR1 is SNHLY and CDR2 is FYNNEI in the germline V gene. DNA for the CDR3: TGTGCCAGCAGCCCCCGGACAGGGGCGGTTGGGCCCCTCCACTTT. This sequence encodes CASSPRTGAVGPLHF.

The chain recombines TRBV11-2 with TRBJ1-2, with 7 bases that match TRBD1. Germline lookup yields CDR1 SGHAT and CDR2 FQNNGV. V shed 5 bases, J shed 0 bases, and the junction held 9 bases outside the gene matches. This CDR3 comprises 16 residues. The CDR3 DNA is TGTGCCAGCAGCCATGCCACAGGGGACTCTAACTATGGCTACACCTTC. Amino acids: CASSHATGDSNYGYTF.

This clone was detected only once. The chain uses TRBV7-3 and TRBJ1-6; D is undetermined. The germline V gene encodes CDR1 SGHTA and CDR2 FQGTGA. Trimming removed 2 bases at V and 7 bases at J, with 15 bases between. The CDR3 consists of 16 residues. The CDR3 DNA reads as TGTGCCAGCAGCTTAGAGTCTGGCACCTCAAATTCACCCCTCCACTTT. Translation gives CASSLESGTSNSPLHF.

This clone occurred a few times. Distinct nucleotide sequences in the sample also encode this CDR3. This chain uses TRBV5-1 with TRBJ2-7; 7 bases are a match to TRBD1. V lost 0 bases and J lost 1; bases outside the gene matches: 1. This CDR3 comprises 14 residues. Germline assignment: CDR1 SGHRS and CDR2 YFSETQ. CDR3 sequence (DNA): TGCGCCAGCAGCTTGGGACAGGGATCCTACGAGCAGTACTTC. Its translation: CASSLGQGSYEQYF. Complete variable domain (other parts from reference TRBV5-1 and TRBJ2-7): KAGVTQTPRYLIKTRGQQVTLSCSPISGHRSVSWYQQTPGQGLQFLFEYFSETQRNKGNFPGRFSGRQFSNSRSEMNVSTLELGDSALYLCASSLGQGSYEQYFGPGTRLTVT.

In regard to this clone: The same CDR3 also results from other DNA sequences found in this sample. The chain is built from TRBV5-1 and TRBJ1-2; maybe TRBD1 (5 bases). The CDR3 spans 15 residues. V was trimmed by 0 bases and J by 4 bases, leaving 13 bases between them. Per the germline V gene, CDR1 is SGHRS and CDR2 is YFSETQ. CDR3 coding DNA: TGCGCCAGCAGCTTGGCCCCAGGGACGGGCTATGGCTACACCTTC. Amino acids: CASSLAPGTGYGYTF.

The chain joins TRBV18 to TRBJ2-7; 8 bases align to TRBD1. CDR1 and CDR2 (germline): KGHSH, LQKENI. Germline trimming cut 1 base from V and 4 bases from J; bases unmatched to any gene: 12. The CDR3 has 17 amino acids. CDR3: CASSPRVGQGASYEQYF. The CDR3 bases are TGTGCCAGCTCACCACGGGTTGGGCAGGGGGCTTCATACGAGCAGTACTTC.

This clone appeared once. J is TRBJ2-3 and V is TRBV4-2, with 8 nucleotides matching TRBD2. V gave up 0 bases and J gave up 4 bases; unmatched junction bases: 9. Germline V lookup: CDR1 LGHNA, CDR2 YNFKEQ. This CDR3 contains 17 residues. In DNA form, the CDR3 reads TGTGCCAGCAGCCAAGATAGAGGGCGGGGGGTGGCAGATACGCAGTATTTT. This encodes CASSQDRGRGVADTQYF.

Comments on this clone: Other DNA sequences in the sample encode the same CDR3. The chain uses TRBV6-6 and TRBJ1-3, with D perhaps matching TRBD1 (6 bases). Trimming left V 6 bases short and J 4 bases short, with 13 bases between. This CDR3 is built from 14 residues. Germline V CDR1 and CDR2: MNHNY, SVGAGI (reference sequence). The CDR3 nucleotides read TGTGCCAGCAGCGCCGGGGGCTCCGGAAACACCATATATTTT. Protein sequence: CASSAGGSGNTIYF.

The V and J genes are TRBV7-2 and TRBJ1-5, with D possibly being TRBD1 (5 bases). With 1 base removed from V and 8 bases from J, the gap between germline ends came to 15 bases. The CDR3 length is 15 residues. Germline CDR1 is SGHTA and CDR2 is FQGNSA. CDR3 coding DNA: TGTGCCAGCAGCTTAGAAGGTAGGGGCTGGGAGCCCCAGCATTTT. It translates to CASSLEGRGWEPQHF.

The gene calls are TRBV6-6 and TRBJ1-5; D remains ambiguous. The CDR3 spans 13 residues. V shed 6 bases and J shed 5 bases, with 11 bases lying between them. Germline loops: CDR1 MNHNY, CDR2 SVGAGI (reference sequence). The CDR3, as DNA: TGTGCCAGCAGACTCCGGGAGGATCAGCCCCAGCATTTT. Translating gives CASRLREDQPQHF.

This chain links TRBV9 with TRBJ1-1; TRBD1 agrees at 11 bases. The CDR3 totals 16 residues. Germline V gene lookup returns CDR1 SGDLS and CDR2 YYNGEE. The junction had 3 bases not matched to a gene; V was cut back by 0 bases and J by 2 bases. CDR3 amino acids: CASSVGTGGYNTEAFF. The CDR3 DNA follows: TGTGCCAGCAGCGTAGGGACAGGGGGCTATAACACTGAAGCTTTCTTT.